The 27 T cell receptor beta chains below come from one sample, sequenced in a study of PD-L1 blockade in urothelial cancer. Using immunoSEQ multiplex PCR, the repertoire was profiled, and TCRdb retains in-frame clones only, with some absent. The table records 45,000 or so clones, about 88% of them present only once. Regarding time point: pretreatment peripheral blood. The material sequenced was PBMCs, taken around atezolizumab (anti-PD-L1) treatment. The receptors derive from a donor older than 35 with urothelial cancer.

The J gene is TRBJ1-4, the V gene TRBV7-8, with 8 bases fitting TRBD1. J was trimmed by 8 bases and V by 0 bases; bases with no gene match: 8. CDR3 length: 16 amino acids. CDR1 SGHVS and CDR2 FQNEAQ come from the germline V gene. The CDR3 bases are TGTGCCAGCAGCTTAGCGAGGGACAGGCCTGAGGAAAAACTGTTTTTT. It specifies CASSLARDRPEEKLFF.

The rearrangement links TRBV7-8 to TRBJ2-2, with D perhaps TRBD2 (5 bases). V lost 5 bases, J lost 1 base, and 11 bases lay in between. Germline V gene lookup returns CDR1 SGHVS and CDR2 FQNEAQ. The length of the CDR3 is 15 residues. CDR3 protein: CASSPTRVNTGELFF. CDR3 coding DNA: TGTGCCAGCAGCCCAACTAGAGTGAACACCGGGGAGCTGTTTTTT.

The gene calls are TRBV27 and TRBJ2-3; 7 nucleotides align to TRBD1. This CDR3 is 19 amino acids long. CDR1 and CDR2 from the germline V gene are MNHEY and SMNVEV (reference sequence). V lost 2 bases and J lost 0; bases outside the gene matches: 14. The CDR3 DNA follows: TGTGCCAGCAGTTTAGCCCCCCCAGGGGGACAAGCTAGCACAGATACGCAGTATTTT. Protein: CASSLAPPGGQASTDTQYF.

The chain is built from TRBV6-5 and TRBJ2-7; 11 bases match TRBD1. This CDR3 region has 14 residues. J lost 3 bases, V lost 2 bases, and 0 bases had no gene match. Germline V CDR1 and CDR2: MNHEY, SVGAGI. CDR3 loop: CASSYGTGGYEQYF. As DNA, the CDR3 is TGTGCCAGCAGTTACGGGACAGGGGGCTACGAGCAGTACTTC.

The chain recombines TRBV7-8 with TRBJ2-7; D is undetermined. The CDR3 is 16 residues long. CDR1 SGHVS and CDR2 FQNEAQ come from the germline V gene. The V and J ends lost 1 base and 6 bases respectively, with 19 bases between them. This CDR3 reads CASSLGSSSTPGEQYF. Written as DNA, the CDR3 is TGTGCCAGCAGCTTAGGGTCCTCCTCAACTCCCGGCGAGCAGTACTTC.

The CDR3 DNA reads TGTGCCAGCAGCGTCCGGGACAGCTACGAGCAGTACTTC. Translating it yields CASSVRDSYEQYF. The chain has TRBV5-4 and TRBJ2-7; TRBD1 matches 7 bases. This CDR3 region has 13 residues. Germline lookup yields CDR1 SGHNT and CDR2 YYREEE (reference sequence). V was clipped by 4 bases and J by 3 bases; unmatched bases: 4.

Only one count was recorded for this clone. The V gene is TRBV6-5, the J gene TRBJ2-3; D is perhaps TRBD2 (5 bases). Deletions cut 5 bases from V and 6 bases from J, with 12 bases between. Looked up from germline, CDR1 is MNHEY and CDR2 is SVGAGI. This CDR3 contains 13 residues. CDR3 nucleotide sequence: TGTGCCAGCAGTGGACCTACGGGGGATACGCAGTATTTT. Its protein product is CASSGPTGDTQYF.

The CDR3 loop reads CASSGPGGQETQYF. The CDR3 nucleotides read TGTGCCAGCAGTGGCCCAGGGGGTCAAGAGACCCAGTACTTC. This rearrangement joins TRBV2 to TRBJ2-5, with TRBD1 matching 7 bases. CDR3 length: 14 residues. Trimming cost V 4 bases and J 2 bases; bases outside gene matches: 4. Germline V lookup: CDR1 SNHLY, CDR2 FYNNEI.

The CDR3 region has the DNA TGTGCCAGCTCACCAATGGGACAGGGGGACACTGAAGCTTTCTTT. Translation: CASSPMGQGDTEAFF. The chain combines TRBV18 with TRBJ1-1, with 11 nucleotides matching TRBD1. The CDR3 spans 15 residues. Germline assignment: CDR1 KGHSH and CDR2 LQKENI. V trimming: 2 bases; J trimming: 3 bases; junction bases outside the gene matches: 2.

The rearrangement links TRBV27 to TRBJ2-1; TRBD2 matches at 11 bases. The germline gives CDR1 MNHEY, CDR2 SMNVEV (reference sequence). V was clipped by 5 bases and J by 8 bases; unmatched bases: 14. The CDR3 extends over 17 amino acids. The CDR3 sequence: CASSLPRTSGSGDEQFF. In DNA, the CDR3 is TGTGCCAGCAGTCTTCCCCGTACTAGCGGGAGTGGGGATGAGCAGTTCTTC.

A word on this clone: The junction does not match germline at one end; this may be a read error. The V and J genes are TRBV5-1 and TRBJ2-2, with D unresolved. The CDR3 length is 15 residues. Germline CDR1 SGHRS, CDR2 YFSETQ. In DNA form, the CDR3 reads TGCACCAGCAGCTTGGTCCAATTAGACACCGGGGAGCTGTTTTTT. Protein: CTSSLVQLDTGELFF.

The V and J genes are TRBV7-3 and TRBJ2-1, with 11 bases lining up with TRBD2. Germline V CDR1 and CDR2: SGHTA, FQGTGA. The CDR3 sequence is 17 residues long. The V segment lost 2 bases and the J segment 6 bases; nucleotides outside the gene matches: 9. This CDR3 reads CASSLGGTSGSANEQFF. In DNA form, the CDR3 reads TGTGCCAGCAGCTTAGGCGGGACTAGCGGAAGTGCCAATGAGCAGTTCTTC. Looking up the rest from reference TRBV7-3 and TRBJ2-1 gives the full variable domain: GAGVSQTPSNKVTEKGKYVELRCDPISGHTALYWYRQSLGQGPEFLIYFQGTGAADDSGLPNDRFFAVRPEGSVSTLKIQRTERGDSAVYLCASSLGGTSGSANEQFFGPGTRLTVL.

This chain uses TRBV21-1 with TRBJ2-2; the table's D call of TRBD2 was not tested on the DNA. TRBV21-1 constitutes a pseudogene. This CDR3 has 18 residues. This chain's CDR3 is CASSKRVGGSADTGELFF. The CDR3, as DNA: TGTGCCAGCAGCAAAAGGGTGGGTGGTAGCGCGGACACCGGGGAGCTGTTTTTT.

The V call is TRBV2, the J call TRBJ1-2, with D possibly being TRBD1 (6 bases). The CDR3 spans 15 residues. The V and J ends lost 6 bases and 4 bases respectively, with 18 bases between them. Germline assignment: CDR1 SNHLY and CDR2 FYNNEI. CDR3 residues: CASSETTGHFYGYTF. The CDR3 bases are TGTGCCAGCAGCGAAACCACGGGACACTTCTATGGCTACACCTTC.

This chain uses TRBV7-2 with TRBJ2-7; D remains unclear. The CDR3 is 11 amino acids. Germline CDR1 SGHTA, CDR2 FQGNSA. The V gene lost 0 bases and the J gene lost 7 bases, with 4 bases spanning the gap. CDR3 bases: TGTGCCAGCAGCTTAGCTGAGGAGCAGTACTTC. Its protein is CASSLAEEQYF.

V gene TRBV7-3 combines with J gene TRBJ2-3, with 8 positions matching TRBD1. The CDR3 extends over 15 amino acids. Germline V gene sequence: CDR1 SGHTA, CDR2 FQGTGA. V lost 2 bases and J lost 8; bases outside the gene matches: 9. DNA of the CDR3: TGTGCCAGCAGCTTATTCGTCCCCGGACAGGGTACGCAGTATTTT. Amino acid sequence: CASSLFVPGQGTQYF.

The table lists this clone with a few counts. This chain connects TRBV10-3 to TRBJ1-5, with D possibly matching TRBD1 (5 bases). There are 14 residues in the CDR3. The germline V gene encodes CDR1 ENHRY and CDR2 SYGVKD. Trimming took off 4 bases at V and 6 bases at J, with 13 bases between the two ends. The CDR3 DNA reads TGTGCCATCAGTGGGGGAGGGACGGGTCAGCCCCAGCATTTT. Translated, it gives CAISGGGTGQPQHF.

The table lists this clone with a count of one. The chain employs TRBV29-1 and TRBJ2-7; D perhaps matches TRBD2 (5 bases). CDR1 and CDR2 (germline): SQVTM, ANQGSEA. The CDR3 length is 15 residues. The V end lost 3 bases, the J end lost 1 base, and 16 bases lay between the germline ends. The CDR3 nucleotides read TGCAGCGTTGAGAGGGCGTCAGGACGGTCCTACGAGCAGTACTTC. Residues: CSVERASGRSYEQYF.

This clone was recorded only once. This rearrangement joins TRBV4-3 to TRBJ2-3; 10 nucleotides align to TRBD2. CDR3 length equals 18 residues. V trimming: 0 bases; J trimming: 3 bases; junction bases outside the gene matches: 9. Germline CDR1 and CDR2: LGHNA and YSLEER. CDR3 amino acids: CASSQDWGAGGRTDTQYF. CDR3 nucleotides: TGCGCCAGCAGCCAAGATTGGGGAGCGGGAGGGCGGACAGATACGCAGTATTTT.

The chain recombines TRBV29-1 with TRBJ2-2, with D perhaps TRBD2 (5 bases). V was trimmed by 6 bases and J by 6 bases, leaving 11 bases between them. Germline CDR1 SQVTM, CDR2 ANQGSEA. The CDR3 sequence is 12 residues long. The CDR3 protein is CSVGKPAGELFF. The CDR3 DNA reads TGCAGCGTCGGGAAGCCAGCCGGGGAGCTGTTTTTT.

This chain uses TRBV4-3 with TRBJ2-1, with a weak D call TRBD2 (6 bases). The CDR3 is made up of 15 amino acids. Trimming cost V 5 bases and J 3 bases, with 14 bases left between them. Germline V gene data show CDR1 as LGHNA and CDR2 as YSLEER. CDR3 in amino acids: CASSTRGGIYNEQFF. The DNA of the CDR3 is TGCGCCAGCAGCACCCGGGGCGGGATCTACAATGAGCAGTTCTTC.

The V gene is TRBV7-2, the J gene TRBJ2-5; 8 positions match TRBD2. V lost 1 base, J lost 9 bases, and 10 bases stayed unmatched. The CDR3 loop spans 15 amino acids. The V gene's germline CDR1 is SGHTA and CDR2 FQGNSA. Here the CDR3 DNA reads TGTGCCAGCAGCTTAGAGGGGACTAGTGGGCGGGCCCAGTACTTC. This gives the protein CASSLEGTSGRAQYF.

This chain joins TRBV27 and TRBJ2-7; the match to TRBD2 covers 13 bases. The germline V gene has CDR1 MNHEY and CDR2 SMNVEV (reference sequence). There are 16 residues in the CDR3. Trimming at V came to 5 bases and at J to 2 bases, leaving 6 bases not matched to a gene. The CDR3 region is CASSPRLAGGAYEQYF. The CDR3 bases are TGTGCCAGCAGTCCCCGACTAGCGGGGGGAGCCTACGAGCAGTACTTC.

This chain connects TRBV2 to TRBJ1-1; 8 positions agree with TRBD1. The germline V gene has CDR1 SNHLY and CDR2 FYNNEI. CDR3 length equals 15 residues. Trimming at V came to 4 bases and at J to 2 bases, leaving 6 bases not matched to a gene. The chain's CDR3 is CASSGWTGPNTEAFF. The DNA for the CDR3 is TGTGCCAGCAGTGGGTGGACAGGGCCAAACACTGAAGCTTTCTTT.

The CDR3 loop is CASSLGGTSNTEAFF. CDR3 in DNA: TGCGCCAGCAGCTTGGGCGGCACCTCGAACACTGAAGCTTTCTTT. The genes are TRBV5-1 and TRBJ1-1; no firm D call. Germline V gives CDR1 SGHRS, CDR2 YFSETQ. CDR3 size: 15 residues. Trimming removed 0 bases from V and 1 base from J, with 10 bases in between. Drawing the rest from reference TRBV5-1 and TRBJ1-1, the complete variable domain is KAGVTQTPRYLIKTRGQQVTLSCSPISGHRSVSWYQQTPGQGLQFLFEYFSETQRNKGNFPGRFSGRQFSNSRSEMNVSTLELGDSALYLCASSLGGTSNTEAFFGQGTRLTVV.

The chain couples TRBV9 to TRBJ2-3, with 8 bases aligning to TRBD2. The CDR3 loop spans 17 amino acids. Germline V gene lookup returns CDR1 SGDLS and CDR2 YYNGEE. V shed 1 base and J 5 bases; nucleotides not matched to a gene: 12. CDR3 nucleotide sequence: TGTGCCAGCAGCGTAAGCGGTAGCGGGGCTCGGGGAGATACGCAGTATTTT. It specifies CASSVSGSGARGDTQYF.

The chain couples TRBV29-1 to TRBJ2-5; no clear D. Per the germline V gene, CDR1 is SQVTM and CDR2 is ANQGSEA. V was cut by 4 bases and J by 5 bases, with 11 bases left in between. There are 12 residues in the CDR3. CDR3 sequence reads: CSVGGLKETQYF. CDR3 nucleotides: TGCAGCGTTGGTGGGCTCAAGGAGACCCAGTACTTC.